The 3 T cell receptor beta chains reported below all come from one sample, sequenced in a study of cytomegalovirus exposure and HLA in healthy donors. This PCR relied on a set of 60 Vbeta primers and 13 Jbeta primers. Only in-frame clones appear in the TCRdb table, and some are missing; sequencing was by immunoSEQ multiplex PCR. The repertoire holds about 110,000 clones, with around 80% as singletons. The specimen was PBMCs. All receptors come from a man in his 60s in good health and CMV-seronegative.

J is TRBJ2-7 and V is TRBV5-1; a weak D match, TRBD1 (6 bases). The CDR3 length is 14 residues. Germline assignment: CDR1 SGHRS and CDR2 YFSETQ. The V end was cut by 4 bases, the J end by 2 bases, with 13 bases between. The CDR3 region has the DNA TGCGCCAGCAGCCCGGACAGTTTAACCTACGAGCAGTACTTC. Its translation is CASSPDSLTYEQYF.

V and J are TRBV29-1 and TRBJ2-5; 9 nucleotides match TRBD1. Trimming removed 6 bases from V and 7 bases from J; junction bases left unmatched: 6. The germline V gene has CDR1 SQVTM and CDR2 ANQGSEA. This CDR3 is built from 12 residues. CDR3 in amino acids: CSVGTGLGTQYF. CDR3 DNA sequence: TGCAGCGTAGGGACAGGGCTGGGGACCCAGTACTTC.

This CDR3 reads CASSDDLAGYTDTQYF. The CDR3 nucleotides read TGTGCCAGCAGTGATGACTTAGCGGGTTACACAGATACGCAGTATTTT. V usage is TRBV25-1 and J usage is TRBJ2-3, with 7 bases that match TRBD2. The germline V gene encodes CDR1 MGHDK and CDR2 SYGVNS. V shed 3 bases and J 2 bases; nucleotides not matched to a gene: 8. CDR3 length equals 16 residues.